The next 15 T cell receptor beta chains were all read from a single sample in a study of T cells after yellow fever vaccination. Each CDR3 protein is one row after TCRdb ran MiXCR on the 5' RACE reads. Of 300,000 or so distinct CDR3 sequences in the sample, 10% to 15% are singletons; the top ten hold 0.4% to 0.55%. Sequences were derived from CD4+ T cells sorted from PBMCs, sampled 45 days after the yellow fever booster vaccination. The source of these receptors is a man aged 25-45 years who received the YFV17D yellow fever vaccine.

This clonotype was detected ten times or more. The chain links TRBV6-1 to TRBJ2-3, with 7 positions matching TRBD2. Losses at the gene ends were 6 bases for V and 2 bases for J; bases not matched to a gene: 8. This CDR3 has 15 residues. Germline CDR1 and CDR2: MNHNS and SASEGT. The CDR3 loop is CASSRGVAATDTQYF. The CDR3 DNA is TGTGCCAGCAGCCGGGGGGTAGCGGCCACAGATACGCAGTATTTT.

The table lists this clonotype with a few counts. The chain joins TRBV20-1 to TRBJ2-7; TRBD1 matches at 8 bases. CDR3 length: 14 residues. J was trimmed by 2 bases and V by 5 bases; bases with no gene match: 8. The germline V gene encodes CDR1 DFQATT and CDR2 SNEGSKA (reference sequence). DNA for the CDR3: TGCAGTGCTGCGGACAGGGATCCTACCTACGAGCAGTACTTC. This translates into CSAADRDPTYEQYF.

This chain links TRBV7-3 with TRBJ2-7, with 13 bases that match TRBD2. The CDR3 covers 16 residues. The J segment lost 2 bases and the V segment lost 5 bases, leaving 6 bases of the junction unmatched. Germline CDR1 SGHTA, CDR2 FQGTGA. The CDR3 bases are TGTGCCAGCAGCCCGACGGGACTAGCGGGGACCTACGAGCAGTACTTC. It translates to CASSPTGLAGTYEQYF.

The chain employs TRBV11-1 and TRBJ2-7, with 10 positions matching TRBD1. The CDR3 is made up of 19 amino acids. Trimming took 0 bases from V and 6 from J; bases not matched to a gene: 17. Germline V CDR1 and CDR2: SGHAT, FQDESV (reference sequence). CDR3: CASSLAGRGQWTGGSEQYF. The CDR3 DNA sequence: TGTGCCAGCAGCTTAGCGGGTCGGGGGCAATGGACAGGGGGAAGCGAGCAGTACTTC.

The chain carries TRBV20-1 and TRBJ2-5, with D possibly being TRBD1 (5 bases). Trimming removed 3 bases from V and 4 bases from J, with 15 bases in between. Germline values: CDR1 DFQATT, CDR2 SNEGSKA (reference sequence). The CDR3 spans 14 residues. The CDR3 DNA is TGCAGTGCTAGTGCACCGACAGTCCTAGAGACCCAGTACTTC. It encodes CSASAPTVLETQYF.

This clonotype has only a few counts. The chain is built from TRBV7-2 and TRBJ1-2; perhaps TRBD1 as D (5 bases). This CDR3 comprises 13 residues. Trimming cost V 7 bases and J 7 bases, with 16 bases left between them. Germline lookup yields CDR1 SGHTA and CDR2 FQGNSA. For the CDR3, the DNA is TGTGCCAGCATCCCCGGTCCAGGGACTGGCTACACCTTC. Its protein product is CASIPGPGTGYTF.

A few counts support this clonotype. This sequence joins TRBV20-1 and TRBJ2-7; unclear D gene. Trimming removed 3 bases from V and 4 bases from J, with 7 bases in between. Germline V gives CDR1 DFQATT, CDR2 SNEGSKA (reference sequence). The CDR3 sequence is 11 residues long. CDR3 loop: CSARVKYEQYF. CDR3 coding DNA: TGCAGTGCTAGGGTTAAGTACGAGCAGTACTTC.

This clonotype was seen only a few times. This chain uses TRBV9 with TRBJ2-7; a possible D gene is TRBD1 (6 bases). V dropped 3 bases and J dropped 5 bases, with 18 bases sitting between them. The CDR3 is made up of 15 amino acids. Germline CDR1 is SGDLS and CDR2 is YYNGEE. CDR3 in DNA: TGTGCCAGCAGCGCACAGGGACAACACATGGACGAGCAGTACTTC. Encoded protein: CASSAQGQHMDEQYF.

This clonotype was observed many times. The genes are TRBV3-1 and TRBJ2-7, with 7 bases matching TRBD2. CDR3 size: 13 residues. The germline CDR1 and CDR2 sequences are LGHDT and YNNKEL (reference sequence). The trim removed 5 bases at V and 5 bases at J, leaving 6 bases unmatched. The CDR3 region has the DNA TGTGCCAGCAGCTATCGAGGGAGGGACGAGCAGTACTTC. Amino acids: CASSYRGRDEQYF.

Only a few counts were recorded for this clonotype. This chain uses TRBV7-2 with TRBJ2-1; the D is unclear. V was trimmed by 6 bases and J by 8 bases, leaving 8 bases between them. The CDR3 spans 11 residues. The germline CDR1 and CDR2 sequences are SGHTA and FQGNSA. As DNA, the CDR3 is TGTGCCAGCAGATTGTGGGATGAGCAGTTCTTC. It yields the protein CASRLWDEQFF.

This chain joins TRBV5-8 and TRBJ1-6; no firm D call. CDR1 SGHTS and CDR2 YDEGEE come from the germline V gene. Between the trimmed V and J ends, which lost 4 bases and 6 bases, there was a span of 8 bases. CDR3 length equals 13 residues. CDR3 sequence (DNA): TGTGCCAGCAGCAGTGACGGTAATTCACCCCTCCACTTT. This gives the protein CASSSDGNSPLHF.

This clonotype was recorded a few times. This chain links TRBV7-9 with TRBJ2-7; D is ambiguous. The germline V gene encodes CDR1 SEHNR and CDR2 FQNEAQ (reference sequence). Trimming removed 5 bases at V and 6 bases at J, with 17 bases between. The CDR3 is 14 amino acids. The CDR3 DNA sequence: TGTGCCAGCAGCGGCGCCCTATCTAAGGCCGAGCAGTACTTC. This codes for CASSGALSKAEQYF.

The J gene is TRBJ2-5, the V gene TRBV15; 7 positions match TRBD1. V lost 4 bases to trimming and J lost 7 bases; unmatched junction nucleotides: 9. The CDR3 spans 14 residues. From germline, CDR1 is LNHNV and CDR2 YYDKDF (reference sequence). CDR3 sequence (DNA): TGTGCCACCAGCACCCACGAGGGGGCTGGGACCCAGTACTTC. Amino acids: CATSTHEGAGTQYF.

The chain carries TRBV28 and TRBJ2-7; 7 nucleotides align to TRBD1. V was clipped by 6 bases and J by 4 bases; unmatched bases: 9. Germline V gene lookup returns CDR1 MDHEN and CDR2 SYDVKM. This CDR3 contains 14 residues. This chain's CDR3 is CASSSGQQIYEQYF. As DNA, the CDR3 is TGTGCCAGCAGCTCGGGACAGCAGATTTACGAGCAGTACTTC.

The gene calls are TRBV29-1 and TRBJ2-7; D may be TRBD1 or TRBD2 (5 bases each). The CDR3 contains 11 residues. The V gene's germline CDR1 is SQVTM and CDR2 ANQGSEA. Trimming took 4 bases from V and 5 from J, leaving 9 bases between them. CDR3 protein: CSVGGKDEQYF. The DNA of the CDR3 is TGCAGCGTTGGGGGGAAAGACGAGCAGTACTTC.